This T cell receptor beta chain was identified during a study of metastatic and nonmetastatic thyroid tumors (dated by TCRdb to about 2020). For context, the study as a whole: Repertoires from peripheral blood and from tumor or nodule tissue samples of malignant and benign thyroid patients were compared. What the authors observed across the whole study: In both blood and tumor samples, TCR beta diversity was reported to be significantly higher in malignant tumors than in benign nodules.

The V and J ends are trimmed by 1 base and 0 bases, leaving 7 bases between them. The cysteine opens and the phenylalanine closes a CDR3 of 15 amino acids. The only DNA kept is the CDR3, 45 bases in frame from the first base. From a lookup of the germline V gene, CDR1 and CDR2 are MNHNS and SASEGT. Preparation of the library involved PCR. Sequencing was performed on an Illumina HiSeq 4000. The TCR beta-chain CDR3 region of each patient was profiled by high-throughput sequencing. In the authors' own workflow: The researchers built a classifier to tell apart papillary thyroid cancer patients with distant metastasis, based on CDR3 differences among clinicopathological groups. Repertoire diversity was assessed with the Shannon index, and tumor-blood repertoire similarity with the Morisita-Horn index. Starting from the raw public reads, TCRdb applied fastp trimming at Q25, assembled clones with MiXCR and retained in-frame beta chains. Here the V and J calls rest on TCRdb's processing, not on the authors' analysis. The sample contains about 4,700 clones, around 32% of them found a single time. The ten largest clones represent around 26% of the sample.

None of the patients had been given any treatment before thyroid surgery. Patient clinical samples collected from about 2011 to 2019 were retrospectively analysed using T-cell receptor beta sequencing. This clone was detected a few times. Its antigen is still unknown. No much larger clone is present one base from it, and per-base qualities are unavailable. Recombination linked TRBV6-1 to TRBJ1-3; no D gene call is confident. The sequenced material came from adjacent normal tissue. The clonotype was recovered from a male donor with papillary thyroid cancer or a benign thyroid nodule (not recorded which). Some clones in this sample may be carry-over from other donors' samples. The CDR3 has the sequence CASSEGPSSGNTIYF. The DNA sequence reads TGTGCCAGCAGTGAAGGGCCCAGCTCTGGAAACACCATATATTTT.